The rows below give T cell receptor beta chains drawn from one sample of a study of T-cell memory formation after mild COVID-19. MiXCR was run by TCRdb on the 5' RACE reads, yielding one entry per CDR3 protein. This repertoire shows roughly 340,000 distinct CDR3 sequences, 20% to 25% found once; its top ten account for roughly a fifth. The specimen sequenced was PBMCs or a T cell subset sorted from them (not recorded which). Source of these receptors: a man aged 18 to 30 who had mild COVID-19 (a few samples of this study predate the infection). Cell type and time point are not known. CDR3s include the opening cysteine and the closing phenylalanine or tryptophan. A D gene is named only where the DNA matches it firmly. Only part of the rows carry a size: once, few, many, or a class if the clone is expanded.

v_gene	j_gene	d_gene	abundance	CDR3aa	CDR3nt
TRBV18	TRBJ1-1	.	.	CASSQTQNTEAFF	TGTGCCAGCTCACAAACCCAGAACACTGAAGCTTTCTTT
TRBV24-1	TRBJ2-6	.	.	CATSPTGYPSGANVLTF	TGTGCCACCAGTCCTACCGGTTACCCTTCTGGGGCCAACGTCCTGACTTTC
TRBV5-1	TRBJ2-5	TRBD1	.	CASSLVRDSQETQYF	TGCGCCAGCAGCTTGGTAAGGGACAGTCAAGAGACCCAGTACTTC
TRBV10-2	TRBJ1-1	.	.	CASVYGTPSNTEAFF	TGCGCCAGCGTGTACGGGACACCATCGAACACTGAAGCTTTCTTT
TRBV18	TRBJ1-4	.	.	CASSHRMRQPNEKLFF	TGTGCCAGCTCACACCGAATGAGACAACCAAATGAAAAACTGTTTTTT
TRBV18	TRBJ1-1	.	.	CASSPDEGEAFF	TGTGCCAGCTCACCCGATGAGGGGGAGGCTTTCTTT
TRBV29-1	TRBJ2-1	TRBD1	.	CSGQGGTGVYNEQFF	TGCAGCGGTCAGGGCGGGACAGGGGTCTACAATGAGCAGTTCTTC
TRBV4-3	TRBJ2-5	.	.	CASSQEGSRGAAETQYF	TGCGCCAGCAGCCAAGAAGGTTCTAGGGGGGCGGCAGAGACACAGTACTTC
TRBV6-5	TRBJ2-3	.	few	CASSQSRGGDTQYF	TGTGCCAGCAGCCAGTCAAGAGGAGGAGATACGCAGTATTTT
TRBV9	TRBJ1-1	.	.	CASSVYSEGITEAFF	TGTGCCAGCAGCGTATATTCAGAGGGTATCACTGAAGCTTTCTTT
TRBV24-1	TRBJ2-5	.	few	CATSDPQGNGETQYF	TGTGCCACCAGTGATCCGCAGGGGAACGGCGAGACCCAGTACTTC
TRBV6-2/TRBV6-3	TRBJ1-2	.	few	CASSYSTQETAYGYTF	TGTGCCAGCAGTTACTCGACACAGGAGACCGCCTATGGCTACACCTTC
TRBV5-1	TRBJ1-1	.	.	CASSPLSVTEAFF	TGCGCCAGCAGCCCCTTATCGGTGACTGAAGCTTTCTTT
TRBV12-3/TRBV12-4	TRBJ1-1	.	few	CASSPWGHLNTEAFF	TGTGCCAGCAGCCCCTGGGGACATCTGAACACTGAAGCTTTCTTT
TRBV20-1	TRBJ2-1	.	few	CSARDRRNTEYEQFF	TGCAGTGCTAGAGATCGACGAAATACCGAGTATGAGCAGTTCTTC
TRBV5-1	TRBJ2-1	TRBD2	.	CASSREAGRGNEQFF	TGCGCCAGCAGCCGGGAGGCGGGCCGAGGCAATGAGCAGTTCTTC
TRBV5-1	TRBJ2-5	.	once	CASSLGVTEETQYF	TGCGCCAGCAGCTTGGGGGTGACGGAAGAGACCCAGTACTTC
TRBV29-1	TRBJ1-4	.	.	CSVEAGTATNEKLFF	TGCAGCGTTGAAGCGGGGACCGCAACTAATGAAAAACTGTTTTTT
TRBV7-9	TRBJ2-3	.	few	CASFTDTQYF	TGTGCCAGCTTCACAGATACGCAGTATTTT
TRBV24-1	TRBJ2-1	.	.	CATSDFMFYEQFF	TGTGCCACCAGTGATTTCATGTTCTACGAGCAGTTCTTC
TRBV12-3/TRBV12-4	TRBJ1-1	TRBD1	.	CASSDRGGTEAFF	TGTGCCAGCAGCGACAGGGGAGGCACTGAAGCTTTCTTT
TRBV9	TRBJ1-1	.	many	CASSVGGATEAFF	TGTGCCAGCAGCGTAGGGGGGGCCACTGAAGCTTTCTTT
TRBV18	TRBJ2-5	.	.	CASSPGTVYQETQYF	TGTGCCAGCTCACCAGGGACGGTGTACCAAGAGACCCAGTACTTC
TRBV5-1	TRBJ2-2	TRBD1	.	CASSLFGQGNDGELFF	TGCGCCAGCAGCTTGTTCGGACAGGGGAATGACGGGGAGCTGTTTTTT
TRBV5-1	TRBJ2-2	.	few	CASSILIAANTGELFF	TGCGCCAGCAGCATCTTAATAGCGGCGAACACCGGGGAGCTGTTTTTT
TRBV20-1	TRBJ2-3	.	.	CSAREPTDTQYF	TGCAGTGCTAGAGAGCCTACAGATACGCAGTATTTT
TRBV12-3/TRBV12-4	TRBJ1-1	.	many	CASSLNHDTEAFF	TGTGCCAGCAGTTTAAATCACGATACTGAAGCTTTCTTT
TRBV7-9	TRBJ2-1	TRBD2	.	CASGGSLAENYNEQFF	TGTGCCAGCGGGGGATCGCTAGCGGAGAACTACAATGAGCAGTTCTTC
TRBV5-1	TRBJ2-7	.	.	CASSSDRFSYEQYF	TGCGCCAGCAGCAGCGACAGATTCTCCTACGAGCAGTACTTC
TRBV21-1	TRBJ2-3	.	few	CASLIRSYRVDTQYF	TGTGCCAGCTTAATTAGGAGCTACAGGGTGGATACGCAGTATTTT
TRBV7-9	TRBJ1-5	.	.	CASSLWDTEQPQHF	TGTGCCAGCAGCTTATGGGACACCGAGCAGCCCCAGCATTTT
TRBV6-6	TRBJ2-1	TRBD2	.	CASSYSGLAGGPAYNEQFF	TGTGCCAGCAGTTACTCGGGGCTAGCGGGGGGCCCTGCCTACAATGAGCAGTTCTTC
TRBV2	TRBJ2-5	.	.	CASSEPGQETQYF	TGTGCCAGCAGTGAACCAGGCCAAGAGACCCAGTACTTC
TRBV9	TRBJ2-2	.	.	CASSVVQGGITGELFF	TGTGCCAGCAGCGTAGTACAGGGCGGTATCACCGGGGAGCTGTTTTTT
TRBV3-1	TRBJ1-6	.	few	CASSQRPRAGLNSPLHF	TGTGCCAGCAGCCAAAGACCTCGTGCGGGGCTGAATTCACCCCTCCACTTT
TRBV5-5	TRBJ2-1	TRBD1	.	CASSPGQGLVNEQFF	TGTGCCAGCAGCCCCGGACAGGGGTTGGTTAATGAGCAGTTCTTC
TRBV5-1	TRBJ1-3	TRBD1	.	CASSPDRGSSGNTIYF	TGCGCCAGCAGCCCGGACAGGGGGAGCTCTGGAAACACCATATATTTT
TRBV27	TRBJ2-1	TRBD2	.	CASSLSIGGYNEQFF	TGTGCCAGCAGTTTATCGATCGGGGGGTACAATGAGCAGTTCTTC
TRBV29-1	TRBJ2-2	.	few	CSGSRDGELFF	TGCAGCGGTTCGAGGGACGGGGAGCTGTTTTTT
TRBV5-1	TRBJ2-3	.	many	CASSLESTPDTQYF	TGCGCCAGCAGCTTGGAGTCGACACCAGATACGCAGTATTTT
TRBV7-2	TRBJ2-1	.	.	CASSSWDLDEQFF	TGTGCCAGCAGCTCATGGGATCTGGATGAGCAGTTCTTC
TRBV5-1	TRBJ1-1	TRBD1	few	CASSHGDRNTEAFF	TGCGCCAGCAGCCACGGGGACAGGAACACTGAAGCTTTCTTT
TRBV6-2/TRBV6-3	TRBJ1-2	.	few	CASARGADYGYTF	TGTGCCAGCGCTCGGGGCGCCGACTATGGCTACACCTTC
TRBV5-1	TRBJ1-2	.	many	CASSLGAGSGYTF	TGCGCCAGCAGCTTGGGGGCAGGGTCTGGCTACACCTTC
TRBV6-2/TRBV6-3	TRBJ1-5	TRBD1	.	CASSKRTGPDQPQHF	TGTGCCAGCAGCAAGAGGACAGGGCCTGATCAGCCCCAGCATTTT
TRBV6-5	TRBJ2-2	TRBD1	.	CASTGANTGELFF	TGTGCCAGTACAGGGGCGAACACCGGGGAGCTGTTTTTT
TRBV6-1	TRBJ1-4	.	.	CASSEALPVVNEKLFF	TGTGCCAGCAGTGAAGCGCTTCCTGTAGTCAATGAAAAACTGTTTTTT
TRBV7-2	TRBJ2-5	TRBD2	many	CASSLVVSISAGGETQYF	TGTGCCAGCAGCTTAGTTGTTTCAATCAGCGCGGGGGGAGAGACCCAGTACTTC
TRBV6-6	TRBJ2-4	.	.	CASRVAKNIQYF	TGTGCCAGCAGGGTAGCCAAAAACATTCAGTACTTC